Included here is one T cell receptor beta chain sequence, with context. The antigen is unknown. V lost 4 bases and J 3 bases, leaving 13 bases between the germline ends. The CDR3 length is 15 residues. Germline V gene sequence: CDR1 SGDLS, CDR2 YYNGEE. Primers: 60 Vbeta forward and 13 Jbeta reverse. The repertoire was sequenced with immunoSEQ multiplex PCR; TCRdb's copy has only in-frame clones and lacks some. The repertoire includes some 110,000 clones, 79% of them detected once, and over 3.5% sits in the top ten. The data were obtained in a study of cytomegalovirus exposure and HLA in healthy donors. Study as a whole: An earlier analysis found some 100 million unique TCR beta sequences from approximately 190 million T cells.

Study-wide results and caveats: Some V segments could not be told apart, so they were left out, TRBV6-2 and TRBV6-3 among them. Cytomegalovirus association was listed for about 160 TCR beta chains. Earlier analysis found most TCR beta V segments productive about 90% or about 30% of the time.

Sequenced: PBMCs. The TCR was taken from a man aged 25 to 40 in good health and CMV-seropositive. J is TRBJ2-2 and V is TRBV9; a weak D match, TRBD1 (5 bases). The CDR3 is CASSSLDTYTGELFF. CDR3 DNA: TGTGCCAGCAGCTCTCTGGACACTTACACCGGGGAGCTGTTTTTT.